What follows are 25 T cell receptor beta chains derived from one specimen sequenced in a study of CD8+ T cells in alopecia areata listed by TCRdb under 2018. The method was the immunoSEQ multiplex PCR assay. To provide template for TCR sequencing, every sample had RNA extracted and reverse transcribed into cDNA. Held by TCRdb, this immuneACCESS table contains in-frame sequences only and omits some clones. Under half of the omission traces to an unresolved V gene where checked; the cause of the rest is unknown. The sample table shows 150,000 to 200,000 clones, and around three fifths are seen once. Roughly 1.3% of the sample is taken by the ten largest. The label giving this sample's treatment or condition can be read as: oral pan-JAK inhibitor, 5-10 mg twice daily. This material consisted of CD4+ T cells sorted from blood, taken around week 50, from a patient treated with tofacitinib. These receptor sequences come from a human donor with alopecia areata.

The J gene is TRBJ2-7, the V gene TRBV27, with D unresolved. The CDR3 is made up of 14 amino acids. CDR1 and CDR2 from the germline V gene are MNHEY and SMNVEV (reference sequence). Trimming left V 2 bases short and J 4 bases short, with 12 bases between. The CDR3 protein is CASSLRVSRYEQYF. Written as DNA, the CDR3 is TGTGCCAGCAGTTTAAGAGTCAGCCGATACGAGCAGTACTTC.

Turning to this clone: This specimen includes other DNA sequences encoding the same CDR3. The chain joins TRBV2 to TRBJ2-5; D may be TRBD2 (6 bases). Trimming took off 6 bases at V and 4 bases at J, with 6 bases between the two ends. Looked up from germline, CDR1 is SNHLY and CDR2 is FYNNEI. This CDR3 region has 11 residues. The CDR3 loop reads CASREGETQYF. The CDR3 DNA reads TGTGCCAGCAGGGAGGGAGAGACCCAGTACTTC.

The rearrangement joins TRBV27 to TRBJ2-7, with TRBD1 matching over 9 bases. J was trimmed by 5 bases and V by 6 bases; bases with no gene match: 11. The CDR3 is 15 residues long. Germline V gives CDR1 MNHEY, CDR2 SMNVEV (reference sequence). CDR3 sequence reads: CASSLSGDRADEQYF. DNA of the CDR3: TGTGCCAGCAGCCTATCTGGGGACAGGGCCGACGAGCAGTACTTC.

This sequence joins TRBV29-1 and TRBJ1-2, with no clear D. Germline values: CDR1 SQVTM, CDR2 ANQGSEA. Trimming took off 4 bases at V and 2 bases at J, with 11 bases between the two ends. The CDR3 length is 13 residues. The CDR3, as DNA: TGCAGCGTTGTTAAGGGCCCCAACTATGGCTACACCTTC. Its protein product is CSVVKGPNYGYTF. The variable domain in full, completed from reference TRBV29-1 and TRBJ1-2, reads SAVISQKPSRDICQRGTSLTIQCQVDSQVTMMFWYRQQPGQSLTLIATANQGSEATYESGFVIDKFPISRPNLTFSTLTVSNMSPEDSSIYLCSVVKGPNYGYTFGSGTRLTVV.

DNA of the CDR3: TGTGCCTGGTGGGGGGATTATGGCTACACCTTC. Amino acid sequence: CAWWGDYGYTF. This rearrangement joins TRBV30 to TRBJ1-2; D possibly corresponds to TRBD1 (5 bases). The CDR3 is made up of 11 amino acids. Trimming removed 5 bases at V and 5 bases at J, with 9 bases between. Germline values: CDR1 GTSNPN, CDR2 SVGIG (reference sequence). The full variable domain, in which reference TRBV30 and TRBJ1-2 provide the parts outside the CDR3, is SQTIHQWPATLVQPVGSPLSLECTVEGTSNPNLYWYRQAAGRGLQLLFYSVGIGQISSEVPQNLSASRPQDRQFILSSKKLLLSDSGFYLCAWWGDYGYTFGSGTRLTVV.

The rearrangement uses TRBV10-2 and TRBJ2-7; no clear D. CDR1 and CDR2 (germline): WSHSY, SAAADI. The V end lost 7 bases, the J end lost 3 bases, and 10 bases lay between the germline ends. The CDR3 runs to 12 residues. CDR3 DNA: TGCGCCAGCATGGTTGGGAACTACGAGCAGTACTTC. Amino acid sequence: CASMVGNYEQYF.

The J gene is TRBJ1-2, the V gene TRBV5-1; unclear D gene. Germline CDR1 reads SGHRS; CDR2 reads YFSETQ. V lost 0 bases to trimming and J lost 8 bases, with 14 bases between them. The CDR3 is made up of 14 amino acids. CDR3 DNA: TGCGCCAGCAGCTTGGACCGCAGCGAGTACGGCTACACCTTC. It specifies CASSLDRSEYGYTF.

This clone was counted between two and nine times. The chain uses TRBV6-6 and TRBJ2-1; no clear D gene. The germline gives CDR1 MNHNY, CDR2 SVGAGI (reference sequence). Trimming took 0 bases from V and 10 from J, leaving 7 bases between them. The CDR3 has 12 residues. CDR3 loop: CASSYSNLEQFF. The CDR3 region has the DNA TGTGCCAGCAGTTACTCGAATCTAGAGCAGTTCTTC.

This chain connects TRBV2 to TRBJ2-1, with D perhaps given as TRBD1 or TRBD2 (5 bases each). V lost 6 bases and J lost 3, with 9 bases in between. There are 13 residues in the CDR3. CDR1 and CDR2 from the germline V gene are SNHLY and FYNNEI. The CDR3 spells CASRIGGYNEQFF. In DNA form, the CDR3 reads TGTGCCAGCAGAATTGGGGGCTACAATGAGCAGTTCTTC. Full variable domain (rest looked up from reference TRBV2 and TRBJ2-1): EPEVTQTPSHQVTQMGQEVILRCVPISNHLYFYWYRQILGQKVEFLVSFYNNEISEKSEIFDDQFSVERPDGSNFTLKIRSTKLEDSAMYFCASRIGGYNEQFFGPGTRLTVL.

V usage is TRBV27 and J usage is TRBJ2-5, with TRBD2 matching 8 bases. V trimming: 5 bases; J trimming: 4 bases; junction bases outside the gene matches: 9. The CDR3 covers 15 residues. The germline V gene encodes CDR1 MNHEY and CDR2 SMNVEV (reference sequence). The CDR3 here is CASSRLTLAGETQYF. The CDR3, as DNA: TGTGCCAGCAGTCGACTGACGCTAGCGGGAGAGACCCAGTACTTC.

This sequence joins TRBV29-1 and TRBJ1-1; TRBD1 agrees at 8 bases. The V gene end was trimmed by 6 bases and the J gene end by 0 bases; junction bases not matched to a gene: 6. The germline V gene has CDR1 SQVTM and CDR2 ANQGSEA. CDR3 length equals 14 residues. CDR3 sequence (DNA): TGCAGCGTCTCGACAGGGGTGTTGAACACTGAAGCTTTCTTT. This gives the protein CSVSTGVLNTEAFF.

This clone was counted between two and nine times. The chain couples TRBV30 to TRBJ2-1, with a possible D match to TRBD1 (6 bases). Per germline, CDR1 GTSNPN and CDR2 SVGIG (reference sequence). V lost 3 bases to trimming and J lost 5 bases, with 8 bases between them. The CDR3 is 12 residues long. The CDR3 loop is CAWSSGDNEQFF. DNA for the CDR3: TGTGCCTGGAGCTCAGGGGACAATGAGCAGTTCTTC. The variable domain in full, with the rest retrieved from reference TRBV30 and TRBJ2-1, is SQTIHQWPATLVQPVGSPLSLECTVEGTSNPNLYWYRQAAGRGLQLLFYSVGIGQISSEVPQNLSASRPQDRQFILSSKKLLLSDSGFYLCAWSSGDNEQFFGPGTRLTVL.

This chain connects TRBV5-1 to TRBJ1-1, with 7 bases lining up with TRBD1. In germline, CDR1 is SGHRS, CDR2 YFSETQ. This CDR3 has 13 amino acids. V was clipped by 4 bases and J by 1 base; unmatched bases: 1. CDR3 region: CASSGTANTEAFF. As DNA, the CDR3 is TGCGCCAGCAGCGGGACAGCGAACACTGAAGCTTTCTTT.

A few counts support this clone. The chain carries TRBV30 and TRBJ2-6, with D uncertain. In germline, CDR1 is GTSNPN, CDR2 SVGIG (reference sequence). CDR3 length equals 12 residues. Trimming cost V 4 bases and J 4 bases, with 5 bases left between them. The CDR3: CAWTTGANVLTF. The CDR3 nucleotides read TGTGCCTGGACCACAGGGGCCAACGTCCTGACTTTC.

The chain recombines TRBV11-2 with TRBJ1-1; TRBD1 might be the D (5 bases). Germline V gene sequence: CDR1 SGHAT, CDR2 FQNNGV. This CDR3 region has 15 residues. V gave up 3 bases and J gave up 5 bases, with 16 bases separating them. This CDR3 reads CASSLAGRGGTEAFF. The CDR3 nucleotides are TGTGCCAGCAGCTTGGCCGGGAGGGGAGGGACTGAAGCTTTCTTT.

The chain couples TRBV6-5 to TRBJ2-4; D could derive from TRBD1 or TRBD2 (5 bases each). Germline V gene data show CDR1 as MNHEY and CDR2 as SVGAGI. The CDR3 loop spans 15 amino acids. V gave up 7 bases and J gave up 8 bases, with 21 bases separating them. The CDR3 sequence: CASTGRDGRGDIQYF. The CDR3 DNA reads as TGTGCCAGCACCGGACGCGACGGAAGGGGAGACATTCAGTACTTC.

The chain uses TRBV9 and TRBJ2-1, with 10 positions matching TRBD1. Looked up from germline, CDR1 is SGDLS and CDR2 is YYNGEE. This CDR3 is 15 amino acids long. The V and J ends lost 4 bases and 6 bases, in that order; junction bases with no gene match: 7. The CDR3 spells CASSITGTGANEQFF. In DNA, the CDR3 is TGTGCCAGCAGCATCACCGGGACAGGGGCCAATGAGCAGTTCTTC.

The V gene is TRBV11-2, the J gene TRBJ1-2; 11 bases line up with TRBD1. After removal of 5 bases from V and 2 bases from J, the junction contained 10 bases not matched to a gene. This CDR3 region has 17 residues. CDR1 is SGHAT, CDR2 FQNNGV, per germline. Here the CDR3 reads CASSARTGGNWNYGYTF. The CDR3 DNA follows: TGTGCCAGCAGCGCACGGACAGGGGGCAATTGGAACTATGGCTACACCTTC.

The chain has TRBV28 and TRBJ1-2, with D perhaps matching TRBD1 (5 bases). This CDR3 has 13 amino acids. Trimming removed 2 bases from V and 4 bases from J, with 8 bases in between. Germline loops: CDR1 MDHEN, CDR2 SYDVKM. This CDR3 is CASSLRDPYGYTF. CDR3 nucleotides: TGTGCCAGCAGTTTACGGGACCCCTATGGCTACACCTTC.

The chain employs TRBV9 and TRBJ1-2; TRBD1 is a possible D gene (5 bases). CDR1 and CDR2 from the germline V gene are SGDLS and YYNGEE. Between the trimmed V and J ends, which lost 4 bases and 8 bases, there was a span of 21 bases. CDR3 length: 15 amino acids. CDR3 protein: CASSSTPRADRGYTF. In nucleotides, the CDR3 is TGTGCCAGCAGCTCAACCCCCAGGGCCGACCGCGGCTACACCTTC.

A few counts support this clone. The chain carries TRBV30 and TRBJ1-2, with D maybe TRBD1 (5 bases). The CDR3 is made up of 15 amino acids. Germline V gene lookup returns CDR1 GTSNPN and CDR2 SVGIG (reference sequence). The V end lost 0 bases, the J end lost 5 bases, and 16 bases lay between the germline ends. CDR3 amino acids: CAWSVSQGNDYGYTF. DNA for the CDR3: TGTGCCTGGAGTGTATCCCAGGGAAACGATTATGGCTACACCTTC.

At least ten counts were recorded for this clone. In nucleotides, the CDR3 is TGTGCCAGCAGTTTATCTACGCGGGGGCCCGCCTACGAGCAGTACTTC. Amino acids: CASSLSTRGPAYEQYF. The chain links TRBV27 to TRBJ2-7, with D perhaps matching TRBD2 (7 bases). Trimming shortened V by 0 bases and J by 2 bases, and 14 bases separated the two germline ends. The CDR3 loop spans 16 amino acids. Germline CDR1 is MNHEY and CDR2 is SMNVEV (reference sequence).

This chain joins TRBV11-2 and TRBJ2-7, with D perhaps matching TRBD2 (6 bases). The CDR3 contains 12 residues. Germline values: CDR1 SGHAT, CDR2 FQNNGV. Between the trimmed V and J ends, which lost 6 bases and 6 bases, there was a span of 12 bases. The CDR3 loop is CASSQAGGEQYF. The DNA for the CDR3 is TGTGCCAGCAGTCAGGCCGGGGGCGAGCAGTACTTC.

The chain is built from TRBV29-1 and TRBJ2-6; possibly TRBD1 for D (6 bases). V lost 7 bases and J lost 2, with 12 bases in between. The germline gives CDR1 SQVTM, CDR2 ANQGSEA. The CDR3 runs to 14 residues. DNA for the CDR3: TGCAGCGCCGCTACAGGGACTGGGGCCAACGTCCTGACTTTC. Encoded protein: CSAATGTGANVLTF. Supplemented by reference TRBV29-1 and TRBJ2-6, the full variable domain reads SAVISQKPSRDICQRGTSLTIQCQVDSQVTMMFWYRQQPGQSLTLIATANQGSEATYESGFVIDKFPISRPNLTFSTLTVSNMSPEDSSIYLCSAATGTGANVLTFGAGSRLTVL.

This rearrangement joins TRBV13 to TRBJ2-1; perhaps D is TRBD1 or TRBD2 (7 bases each). This CDR3 spans 15 amino acids. CDR1 PRHDT and CDR2 FYEKMQ come from the germline V gene (reference sequence). Trimming left V 6 bases short and J 10 bases short, with 22 bases between. CDR3 in DNA: TGTGCCAGCAGACCAGGGGGGGTAAGAGACGGCGAGCAGTTCTTC. Encoded protein: CASRPGGVRDGEQFF.